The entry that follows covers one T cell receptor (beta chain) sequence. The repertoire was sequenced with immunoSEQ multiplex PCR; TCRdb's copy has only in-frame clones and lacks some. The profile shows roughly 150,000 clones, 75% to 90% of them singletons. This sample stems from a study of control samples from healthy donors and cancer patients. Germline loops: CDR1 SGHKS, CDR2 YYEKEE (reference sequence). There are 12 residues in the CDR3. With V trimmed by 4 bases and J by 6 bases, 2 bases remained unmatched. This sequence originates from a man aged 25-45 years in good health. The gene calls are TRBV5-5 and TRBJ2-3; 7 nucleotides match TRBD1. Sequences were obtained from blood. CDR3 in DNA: TGTGCCAGCAGCGCGGACAGGGATACGCAGTATTTT. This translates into CASSADRDTQYF. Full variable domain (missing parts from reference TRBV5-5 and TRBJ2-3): DAGVTQSPTHLIKTRGQQVTLRCSPISGHKSVSWYQQVLGQGPQFIFQYYEKEERGRGNFPDRFSARQFPNYSSELNVNALLLGDSALYLCASSADRDTQYFGPGTRLTVL.